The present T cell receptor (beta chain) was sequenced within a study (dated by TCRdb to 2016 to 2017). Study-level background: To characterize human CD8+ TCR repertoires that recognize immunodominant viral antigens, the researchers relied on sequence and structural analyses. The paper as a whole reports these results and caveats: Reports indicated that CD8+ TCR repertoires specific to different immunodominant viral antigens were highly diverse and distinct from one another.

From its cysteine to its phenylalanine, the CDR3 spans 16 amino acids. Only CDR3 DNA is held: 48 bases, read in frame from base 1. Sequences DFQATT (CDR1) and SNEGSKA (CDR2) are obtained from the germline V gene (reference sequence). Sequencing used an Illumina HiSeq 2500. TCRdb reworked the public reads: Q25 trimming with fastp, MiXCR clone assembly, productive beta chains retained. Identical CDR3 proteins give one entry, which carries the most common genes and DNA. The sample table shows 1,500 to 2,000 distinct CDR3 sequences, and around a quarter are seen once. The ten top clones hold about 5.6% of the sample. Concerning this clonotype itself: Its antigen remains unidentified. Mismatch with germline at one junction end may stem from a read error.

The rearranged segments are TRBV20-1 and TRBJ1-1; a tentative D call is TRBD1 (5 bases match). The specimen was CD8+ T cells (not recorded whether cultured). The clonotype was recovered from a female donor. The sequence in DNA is TGCAGTGCCAGTCGCCCTGCTGGGACTACCTCTAGAGAAGCTTTCTTC. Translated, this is CSASRPAGTTSREAFF.